This T cell receptor (beta chain) was sequenced during a study of blood T cell repertoires in COVID-19 (dated by TCRdb to the early 2020s). Some background on the complete study: Samples covering the acute and convalescent phases of COVID-19 were provided by collaborators in the United States, Italy and Spain. The prospective study material was composed of cDNA or gDNA derived from T cells, B-cell-depleted T cells, or PBMCs. Deeply sampled blood TCRbeta repertoires from subjects exposed to, actively infected with, or recovered from COVID-19 were included in the dataset. The repertoires were released in a freely available public database meant as a resource for research on the immune response to SARS-CoV-2. The samples were drawn from the first 160 participants of the ongoing ImmuneRACE study and from some 1,300 subjects provided by 6 global collaborators. Nearly every sample came with metadata listing a de-identified subject ID, COVID-19 status, age in years and sex. Where available, HLA class I and class II types were obtained from metadata supplied by the sample provider rather than from assay-based typing.

The immunoSEQ Assay, a bias-controlled multiplex PCR, was used to amplify TCRbeta CDR3 regions from genomic DNA. Under the source paper's analysis protocol: The number of nucleated cells in each sample was estimated by amplification of reference gene primers within the assay. To quantify the absolute abundance of each unique TCRbeta CDR3 rearrangement, sequence reads were collapsed and filtered. For each sample, productive Simpson clonality was calculated by taking the square root of Simpson's diversity index across productive rearrangements. TCRdb stores this immuneACCESS table with in-frame sequences only. Part of the clones is absent; in the studies checked, under half of the shortfall reflects unresolved V genes, and no reason is known for the rest. The DNA was the basis for D and trimming; V, J and clone size are from that table. This sample comprises about 170,000 clones, around 83% of them detected only once. The ten largest account for about 3.6% of the sample.

Regarding this clone: Its binding antigen is unknown. It has no much larger one-base neighbor in the sample; base qualities were not kept.

Overall study outcomes, separate from this receptor: The quantity of clinical and demographic metadata differed by source and by participant and was supplied without curation.

Participants in the prospective study were enrolled through a virtual design, were aged about 18 to 89 years, and lived in about 25 United States geographic areas. In the prospective study, cohorts were assigned on the basis of participant-reported clinical history obtained from a screening survey and a study questionnaire. In the prospective study, mobile phlebotomists collected whole blood, serum and a nasopharyngeal or oropharyngeal swab from each participant. Over a 2-month period, participants in the prospective study had the option of providing additional blood draws and questionnaires. Blood samples from the prospective study were shipped frozen or at room temperature prior to DNA extraction. This clonotype originated in a woman aged 45-65 years in a cohort exposed to, infected with or recovered from COVID-19 (not recorded which). Sequenced input: PBMCs or T cells enriched from blood (not recorded which).

For the CDR3, the sequence is CAWSQGAHQGAFF. The DNA sequence follows: TGTGCCTGGAGTCAGGGGGCGCATCAGGGAGCTTTCTTT. The chain employs TRBV30 and TRBJ1-1, and 8 bases in between align with TRBD1. V and J are trimmed by 2 bases and 10 bases, and the gene matches miss 9 bases of the junction. Per the germline V gene (reference sequence), GTSNPN is the CDR1 and SVGIG is the CDR2. From the cysteine through the phenylalanine, the CDR3 covers 13 amino acids. The retained sequence is limited to the CDR3, 39 bases, with the frame set at the first base.